Listed below are T cell receptor beta chains from one sample, sequenced in a study of blood T cell repertoires in COVID-19. Only in-frame clones appear in the TCRdb table, and some are missing; sequencing was by immunoSEQ multiplex PCR. This repertoire shows a few hundred thousand clones, roughly 86% found once; its top ten account for roughly 2.9%. What was sequenced was PBMCs or T cells enriched from blood (not recorded which). The receptors originated from a woman aged 45-60 years who had been exposed to COVID-19. Each CDR3 is given with its conserved first and last residue. A D gene is named only where the DNA matches it firmly. Clone size appears in some rows only: once, few, many, or a class for an expanded clone.

clone_size	j_call	d_call	v_call	cdr3_nt	cdr3_aa
.	TRBJ2-5	TRBD2	TRBV6-1	TGTGCCAGCAGTGAATTAGGGCGGGGGGACACCCAGTACTTC	CASSELGRGDTQYF
.	TRBJ1-1	.	TRBV18	TGTGCCAGCTCATCGACTACAGGGAGCACTGAAGCTTTCTTT	CASSSTTGSTEAFF
.	TRBJ2-7	.	TRBV27	TGTGCCAGCAGTTCAGGCTACGAGCAGTACTTC	CASSSGYEQYF
.	TRBJ2-7	.	TRBV15	TGTGCCACCAGCAGAGACCCTAGCGACTACGAGCAGTACTTC	CATSRDPSDYEQYF
.	TRBJ2-2	TRBD1	TRBV5-1	TGCGCCAGCAGCCACCCCGAGCGGGACAGGGGTTACACCGGGGAGCTGTTTTTT	CASSHPERDRGYTGELFF
once	TRBJ2-7	TRBD2	TRBV5-1	TGCGCCAGCGCGCCTAGCGGGGGACAATACGAGCAGTACTTC	CASAPSGGQYEQYF
.	TRBJ2-1	TRBD1	TRBV19	TGTGCCAGTAGTATAGTGCCGGGACAGGCCAATGAGCAGTTCTTC	CASSIVPGQANEQFF
.	TRBJ2-2	.	TRBV15	TGTGCCACCAGCAGAGACAGGGCTACCGGGGAGCTGTTTTTT	CATSRDRATGELFF
few	TRBJ2-4	.	TRBV6-5	TGTGCCAGCAGTTACATGGAGAAGGCCAAAAACATTCAGTACTTC	CASSYMEKAKNIQYF
once	TRBJ2-3	.	TRBV5-8	TGTGCCAGCAGCTTACTTCCCCGAGGGCAAGATACGCAGTATTTT	CASSLLPRGQDTQYF
.	TRBJ2-5	.	TRBV10-3	TGTGCCATCAGTGAGTCATCGGGTGGAGGGGAGACCCAGTACTTC	CAISESSGGGETQYF
few	TRBJ2-5	.	TRBV29-1	TGCAGCGTTTCAGGAGAGACCCAGTACTTC	CSVSGETQYF
.	TRBJ1-6	.	TRBV27	TGTGCCAGCAGTTTAGGGAGGAGCAATTCACCCCTCCACTTT	CASSLGRSNSPLHF
.	TRBJ1-4	.	TRBV27	TGTGCCAGCAGTTTAAATAGGGGGAATCGTGAAAAACTGTTTTTT	CASSLNRGNREKLFF
.	TRBJ2-1	.	TRBV9	TGTGCCAGCAGCAGAGAGGAAGGTAGAGAGCAGTTCTTC	CASSREEGREQFF
.	TRBJ2-7	TRBD2	TRBV18	TGTGCCAGCTCACCCCTCGGAGCGGGGGAGCAGTACTTC	CASSPLGAGEQYF
.	TRBJ2-5	.	TRBV3-1/TRBV3-2	TGTGCCAGCAGCTCCTCAGGGTTCCCGGAGACCCAGTACTTC	CASSSSGFPETQYF
.	TRBJ2-5	TRBD2	TRBV11-3	TGTGCCAGCAGTGAACGGGGGGGCCAAGAAGAGACCCAGTACTTC	CASSERGGQEETQYF
.	TRBJ1-1	.	TRBV11-3	TGTGCCAGCAGCTTTACAGGGAGCACTGAAGCTTTCTTT	CASSFTGSTEAFF
.	TRBJ1-2	TRBD1	TRBV30	TGTGCCGGAATGAACAGGGGATTTCTTGGCTACACCTTC	CAGMNRGFLGYTF
.	TRBJ2-7	TRBD1	TRBV5-4	TGTGCCAGCAGCCGAGGACAGGGGGGTATATACGAGCAGTACTTC	CASSRGQGGIYEQYF
.	TRBJ2-7	.	TRBV2	TGTGCCAGCAGTGAAGGGGGCGAGGGAGGCTACGAGCAGTACTTC	CASSEGGEGGYEQYF
.	TRBJ1-1	TRBD1	TRBV10-3	TGTGCCATCAGTGAGTCGATGTCAGGGGGTCGGACTGAAGCTTTCTTT	CAISESMSGGRTEAFF